The entry below describes one T cell receptor beta chain. The protocol was immunoSEQ multiplex PCR, while the TCRdb copy is restricted to in-frame clones and leaves out a portion. Among around 330,000 clones, about 89% were seen once, and the ten largest hold 4% to 6%. The data stem from a study of blood T cell repertoires in COVID-19. This sequence was found in a man between 60 and 75 years old who had recovered from COVID-19. The specimen was PBMCs or T cells enriched from blood (not recorded which).

The CDR3 reads CASRLTGEVGELFF. DNA of the CDR3: TGTGCCAGCAGGCTGACAGGGGAGGTCGGGGAGCTGTTTTTT. The chain uses TRBV6-5 and TRBJ2-2; 8 bases are shared with TRBD1. The CDR3 length is 14 residues. V lost 6 bases and J lost 7; bases outside the gene matches: 7. Germline V gene sequence: CDR1 MNHEY, CDR2 SVGAGI.